This T cell receptor beta chain was sequenced for a study of T cells in Graves' hyperthyroidism and ophthalmopathy. Study-wide results and caveats: In the blood, most expanded thyroid clonotypes above 0.001 appeared as well. Ophthalmopathy got predicted by the model a median approximately 6.3 months before its onset.

Trimming stripped 0 bases from V and 5 bases from J, with 16 bases between. The CDR3 extends over 16 amino acids. Germline lookup yields CDR1 WNHNN and CDR2 SYGVQD (reference sequence). Patients aged 18 to 65 had newly diagnosed hyperthyroidism lasting under 2 months. RNA transcripts gave rise to amplified TCR beta CDR3 regions. In the first-round RT-PCR of the TCR CDR3, the HTBI primer set was used. TCRdb re-analysed the multiplex PCR reads in MiXCR, keeping a single row per CDR3 protein. This table has some 210,000 distinct CDR3 sequences, 17% appearing once. This clonotype was seen a few times. Its target is not known.

Sequencing was done on a sample of blood. The genes are TRBV10-1 and TRBJ2-5, with D perhaps assigned TRBD1 or TRBD2 (5 bases each). The receptor was isolated from a man aged 50 to 59 with Graves' hyperthyroidism. The CDR3: CASSESPGTVGETQYF. As DNA, the CDR3 is TGCGCCAGCAGTGAGTCGCCAGGGACGGTGGGGGAGACCCAGTACTTC.